This TCR beta chain was captured in a study of blood T cell repertoires in COVID-19. Study-level information: The United States, Italy and Spain provided the acute and convalescent COVID-19 samples.

Germline trimming cut 7 bases from V and 3 bases from J; bases unmatched to any gene: 5. This CDR3 is 13 amino acids long. TCRdb keeps only in-frame clones here, not all; method: immunoSEQ multiplex PCR. The sample lists approximately 390,000 clones, more than 75% occurring once. Seattle enrolled patients during active infection and tracked them longitudinally. The clonotype originates from a woman in her sixties or seventies with COVID-19, enrolled during active disease. Sequences were obtained from peripheral blood. The chain joins TRBV12-3 or TRBV12-4 to TRBJ1-2, with TRBD1 identical over 7 bases. DNA for the CDR3: TGTGCCAGCACCCTCAGGGGGGACTATGGCTACACCTTC. Residues: CASTLRGDYGYTF.